These T cell receptor beta chains were read from a single sample in a study of blood T cell repertoires in COVID-19. Sequencing was performed with immunoSEQ multiplex PCR; in TCRdb, only in-frame clones are kept and a portion is missing. The sample lists some 74,000 clones, roughly 87% occurring once. Sequenced input: peripheral blood. All receptors derive from a man between 50 and 59 years old with active COVID-19. Both conserved end residues are part of each CDR3.

TRBV28,TRBJ1-5,CASSPQDTSNQPQHF
TRBV12-3/TRBV12-4,TRBJ1-5,CASSLAHNQPQHF
TRBV4-1,TRBJ1-5,CASSQGAETNQPQHF
TRBV27,TRBJ1-5,CASSLEGQFSNQPQHF
TRBV18,TRBJ2-3,CASSPSNGQSTDTQYF
TRBV2,TRBJ2-7,CASSGGLVYEQYF
TRBV9,TRBJ2-2,CASSVRGLDTGELFF
TRBV5-4,TRBJ1-2,CASRDPRGYGYTF
TRBV6-7,TRBJ2-1,CASSRAGVGANEQFF
TRBV6-6,TRBJ1-1,CASSSGGNTEAFF
TRBV7-3,TRBJ2-1,CASSATGGSDNEQFF
TRBV2,TRBJ2-7,CASSSSGSSYEQYF
TRBV19,TRBJ2-3,CASSIPRGSTDTQYF
TRBV7-3,TRBJ2-2,CASSPMLAGQNTGELFF
TRBV5-6,TRBJ1-2,CASSLESGAYLYGYTF
TRBV7-2,TRBJ2-3,CASSLSGGGRTDTQYF
TRBV6-5,TRBJ2-7,CAGGFPQGGIYEQYF
TRBV6-2/TRBV6-3,TRBJ1-1,CASSYSGANTEAFF
TRBV7-2,TRBJ2-1,CASSLGGNSYNEQFF
TRBV7-2,TRBJ2-1,CASSLVPAGLAGSDEQFF
TRBV4-2,TRBJ2-5,CASSLRLSGTNPETQYF
TRBV5-1,TRBJ2-6,CASSLGGRSGANVLTF
TRBV6-2/TRBV6-3,TRBJ2-5,CASSSLHRGTPGTQYF
TRBV7-7,TRBJ1-5,CASSLARQSQGPQHF